This T cell receptor delta chain was sequenced for a study of gamma-delta chains in newborns, infants, children. Whole-study context: Innate gammadelta T cells reportedly expand polyclonally right after birth, driven by microbial exposure, per the title.

There are 20 residues in the CDR3. V was pared by 3 bases and J by 4 bases, with 19 bases of the junction left unmatched. The germline gives CDR1 GEAIGNYY, CDR2 EKD. TCRdb re-called clones from the reads via CATT. Here the sample spans approximately 5,200 delta-chain clones, 5.2% being singletons. The rearrangement links TRDV2 to TRDJ1; TRDD3 agrees at 13 bases. Sequencing was done on a sample of blood. The receptor's source is a child who was a newborn, infant or young child, either healthy, febrile or measles-vaccinated (not recorded which). The CDR3 loop is CACDPAPLETGGYAVDKLIF. The CDR3 DNA is TGTGCCTGTGACCCTGCTCCGCTCGAAACTGGGGGATACGCGGTCGATAAACTCATCTTT.